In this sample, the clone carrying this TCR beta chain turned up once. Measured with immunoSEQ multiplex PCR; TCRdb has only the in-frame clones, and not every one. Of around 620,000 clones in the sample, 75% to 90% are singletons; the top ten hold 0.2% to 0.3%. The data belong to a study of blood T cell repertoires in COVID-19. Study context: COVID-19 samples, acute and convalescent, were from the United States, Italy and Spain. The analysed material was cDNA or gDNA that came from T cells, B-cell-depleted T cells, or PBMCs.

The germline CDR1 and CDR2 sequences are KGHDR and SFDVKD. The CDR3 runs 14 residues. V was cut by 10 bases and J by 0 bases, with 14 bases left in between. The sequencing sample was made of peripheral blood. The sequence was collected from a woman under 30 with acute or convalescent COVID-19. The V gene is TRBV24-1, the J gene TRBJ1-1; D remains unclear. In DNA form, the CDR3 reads TGTGCCACTTCTTCCGGCAGGCTGAACACTGAAGCTTTCTTT. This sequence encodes CATSSGRLNTEAFF.